The 24 T cell receptor beta chains in this list originate from one sample, sequenced in a study of naive and memory T cell subsets. Both TRBC1 and TRBC2 were covered by a beta constant-region primer of two equimolar oligonucleotides. The ligated cDNA underwent four PCR rounds using SP2 and nested alpha and beta constant-region primers. TCRdb reanalysed the UMI-ligation and nested PCR reads using MiXCR and keeps one entry per CDR3 protein. The repertoire holds tens of thousands of distinct CDR3 sequences, with approximately 10% as singletons. Sequenced: naive CD8+ T cells from blood. These receptor sequences come from a human donor in good health.

V gene TRBV12-3 or TRBV12-4 combines with J gene TRBJ2-7; maybe TRBD1 (6 bases). The V end was cut by 6 bases, the J end by 2 bases, with 14 bases between. The CDR3 contains 14 residues. CDR3 nucleotide sequence: TGTGCCAGCAGCCAGGAGACAGGTACCTACGAGCAGTACTTC. This gives the protein CASSQETGTYEQYF.

This chain connects TRBV20-1 to TRBJ2-3, with D perhaps matching TRBD1 or TRBD2 (5 bases each). This CDR3 has 16 residues. CDR1 is DFQATT, CDR2 SNEGSKA, per germline (reference sequence). V gave up 0 bases and J gave up 4 bases, with 17 bases separating them. In nucleotides, the CDR3 is TGCAGTGCTAGAGATCCGAGGGGTCTCATGGCAGATACGCAGTATTTT. Translated: CSARDPRGLMADTQYF.

The table lists this clonotype with a few counts. This chain links TRBV12-3 or TRBV12-4 with TRBJ2-6; tentative D call: TRBD1 (5 bases). Deletions cut 6 bases from V and 0 bases from J, with 15 bases between. The CDR3 extends over 17 amino acids. This chain's CDR3 is CASSGQLSPSGANVLTF. For the CDR3, the DNA is TGTGCCAGCAGCGGACAATTATCCCCCTCTGGGGCCAACGTCCTGACTTTC.

This clonotype was counted at least ten times. The chain employs TRBV19 and TRBJ2-7; D gene unclear. The V gene lost 8 bases and the J gene lost 4 bases, with 18 bases spanning the gap. The CDR3 contains 14 residues. Germline V lookup: CDR1 LNHDA, CDR2 SQIVND (reference sequence). The CDR3 nucleotides read TGTGCCAGTGGGTACAGTTCTGTCCTGTACGAGCAGTACTTC. This translates into CASGYSSVLYEQYF.

This clonotype was counted a few times. The chain employs TRBV29-1 and TRBJ2-7; 8 bases are a match to TRBD1. V shed 5 bases and J 7 bases; nucleotides not matched to a gene: 16. Germline V gene lookup returns CDR1 SQVTM and CDR2 ANQGSEA. The CDR3 runs 15 residues. The CDR3 DNA reads TGCAGCGTTAGGGATTCCGGGACAGGAGAGTGGGAGCAGTACTTC. Protein sequence: CSVRDSGTGEWEQYF.

This chain joins TRBV6-2 or TRBV6-3 and TRBJ2-1, with TRBD2 matching over 10 bases. The junction had 13 bases not matched to a gene; V was cut back by 4 bases and J by 7 bases. The CDR3 contains 17 residues. The germline gives CDR1 MNHEY, CDR2 SVGEGT. The CDR3 spells CASSFWLAGVMANEQFF. The CDR3 DNA reads TGTGCCAGCAGTTTTTGGCTAGCGGGAGTCATGGCGAATGAGCAGTTCTTC.

This clonotype has at least ten counts. The V gene is TRBV7-9, the J gene TRBJ1-6; tentatively, D is TRBD1 (5 bases). The CDR3 is 13 residues long. Germline lookup yields CDR1 SEHNR and CDR2 FQNEAQ (reference sequence). V lost 5 bases and J lost 7, with 9 bases in between. CDR3 protein: CASSRDLNSPLHF. The DNA for the CDR3 is TGTGCCAGCAGCCGGGACCTGAATTCACCCCTCCACTTT.

This clonotype has a handful of counts. This rearrangement joins TRBV6-1 to TRBJ2-7; 7 nucleotides line up with TRBD2. The trim removed 3 bases at V and 3 bases at J, leaving 5 bases unmatched. Germline V gene lookup returns CDR1 MNHNS and CDR2 SASEGT. The CDR3 extends over 14 amino acids. This CDR3 is CASSEGGGGYEQYF. CDR3 in DNA: TGTGCCAGCAGTGAGGGGGGGGGAGGCTACGAGCAGTACTTC.

This clonotype was observed a few times. The V gene is TRBV7-9, the J gene TRBJ2-1; TRBD2 matches 7 bases. This CDR3 has 14 amino acids. The V gene end was trimmed by 8 bases and the J gene end by 8 bases; junction bases not matched to a gene: 12. CDR1 and CDR2 from the germline V gene are SEHNR and FQNEAQ (reference sequence). The CDR3 protein is CASRGGPSIDEQFF. In DNA form, the CDR3 reads TGTGCCAGCCGGGGAGGGCCCTCGATCGATGAGCAGTTCTTC. Looking up the rest from reference TRBV7-9 and TRBJ2-1 gives the full variable domain: DTGVSQNPRHKITKRGQNVTFRCDPISEHNRLYWYRQTLGQGPEFLTYFQNEAQLEKSRLLSDRFSAERPKGSFSTLEIQRTEQGDSAMYLCASRGGPSIDEQFFGPGTRLTVL.

This clonotype has just a few counts. This chain links TRBV2 with TRBJ2-2; 8 nucleotides align to TRBD1. Losses at the gene ends were 10 bases for V and 7 bases for J; bases not matched to a gene: 14. This CDR3 is built from 15 residues. CDR1 and CDR2 from the germline V gene are SNHLY and FYNNEI. The CDR3 loop reads CATPGQDTRGGELFF. Here the CDR3 DNA reads TGTGCCACCCCGGGACAGGATACTCGGGGCGGGGAGCTGTTTTTT.

The chain carries TRBV3-1 and TRBJ2-1; the match to TRBD1 covers 8 bases. CDR1 and CDR2 from the germline V gene are LGHDT and YNNKEL (reference sequence). The CDR3 covers 15 residues. Trimming at V came to 1 base and at J to 10 bases, leaving 9 bases not matched to a gene. CDR3 loop: CASSQGPPDRGEQFF. The CDR3 DNA is TGTGCCAGCAGCCAAGGTCCCCCAGACAGGGGAGAGCAGTTCTTC.

This clonotype was counted many times. The V gene is TRBV2, the J gene TRBJ2-3; maybe TRBD2 (6 bases). Trimming cost V 5 bases and J 6 bases, with 15 bases left between them. This CDR3 is 14 amino acids long. Germline V gene lookup returns CDR1 SNHLY and CDR2 FYNNEI. CDR3 loop: CASSHDGGADTQYF. The CDR3, as DNA: TGTGCCAGCAGTCACGACGGAGGGGCGGATACGCAGTATTTT.

The chain uses TRBV4-3 and TRBJ2-1; D gene uncertain. Deletions cut 0 bases from V and 6 bases from J, with 12 bases between. The CDR3 contains 15 residues. Germline assignment: CDR1 LGHNA and CDR2 YSLEER. The CDR3 spells CASSQDAPIVNEQFF. DNA for the CDR3: TGCGCCAGCAGCCAAGATGCACCTATAGTCAATGAGCAGTTCTTC.

The CDR3 DNA sequence: TGTGCCAGCAGCCAAGAGAGGTACCAAGAGACCCAGTACTTC. Amino acid sequence: CASSQERYQETQYF. The rearrangement links TRBV3-1 to TRBJ2-5; D is unclear. V was shortened by 0 bases and J by 0 bases, with 5 bases between the two germline ends. The length of the CDR3 is 14 residues. Germline CDR1 is LGHDT and CDR2 is YNNKEL (reference sequence).

This clonotype was found a few times. The genes are TRBV6-5 and TRBJ1-6, with D perhaps TRBD1 (6 bases). Germline CDR1 reads MNHEY; CDR2 reads SVGAGI. The CDR3 spans 14 residues. V dropped 5 bases and J dropped 4 bases, with 9 bases sitting between them. The CDR3 sequence: CASSPQGYNSPLHF. The CDR3 nucleotides read TGTGCCAGCAGTCCCCAGGGGTATAATTCACCCCTCCACTTT.

The chain couples TRBV27 to TRBJ2-1, with 7 bases lining up with TRBD2. This CDR3 is built from 14 residues. The germline gives CDR1 MNHEY, CDR2 SMNVEV (reference sequence). The J segment lost 11 bases and the V segment lost 5 bases, leaving 12 bases of the junction unmatched. CDR3 in amino acids: CASSLPGGREKQFF. In nucleotides, the CDR3 is TGTGCCAGCAGTCTCCCGGGAGGAAGGGAGAAGCAGTTCTTC.

Many counts were recorded for this clonotype. J is TRBJ2-1 and V is TRBV6-5; D is perhaps TRBD1 (6 bases). There are 14 residues in the CDR3. Germline V CDR1 and CDR2: MNHEY, SVGAGI. V was trimmed by 5 bases and J by 9 bases, leaving 17 bases between them. CDR3 residues: CASSRDMGMVEQFF. CDR3 nucleotide sequence: TGTGCCAGCAGTAGGGACATGGGCATGGTTGAGCAGTTCTTC.

This clonotype showed up just a few times. The rearrangement links TRBV12-3 or TRBV12-4 to TRBJ2-5, with D perhaps TRBD1 or TRBD2 (7 bases each). Trimming left V 5 bases short and J 5 bases short, with 15 bases between. The CDR3 is made up of 14 amino acids. In DNA form, the CDR3 reads TGTGCCAGCAGTCAAACAGGGGAGGGGGAGACCCAGTACTTC. Protein product: CASSQTGEGETQYF.

This clonotype was picked up many times. The CDR3 nucleotides are TGTGCCAGCAGTTACTCCCCGGAGACCCAGTACTTC. This translates into CASSYSPETQYF. The V gene is TRBV6-6, the J gene TRBJ2-5, with D hard to call. Germline-derived CDR1 and CDR2 are MNHNY and SVGAGI (reference sequence). CDR3 length: 12 residues. Trimming cost V 0 bases and J 5 bases, with 4 bases left between them.

The chain recombines TRBV3-1 with TRBJ2-4; D is possibly TRBD2 (5 bases). This CDR3 comprises 14 residues. CDR1 is LGHDT and CDR2 is YNNKEL in the germline V gene (reference sequence). V lost 3 bases and J 8 bases, leaving 14 bases between the germline ends. The CDR3 DNA reads TGTGCCAGCAGCCATAGAGAGAGGGCGGACATTCAGTACTTC. As protein: CASSHRERADIQYF.

This clonotype was seen at least ten times. The gene calls are TRBV11-1 and TRBJ2-7; 9 bases agree with TRBD2. Trimming took 7 bases from V and 3 from J; bases not matched to a gene: 13. The CDR3 has 16 amino acids. CDR1 and CDR2 from the germline V gene are SGHAT and FQDESV (reference sequence). This CDR3 is CASNSPVTSGDYEQYF. The CDR3 DNA sequence: TGTGCCAGCAACTCTCCCGTGACTAGCGGCGACTACGAGCAGTACTTC. The whole variable domain, remainder taken from reference TRBV11-1 and TRBJ2-7, is EAEVAQSPRYKITEKSQAVAFWCDPISGHATLYWYRQILGQGPELLVQFQDESVVDDSQLPKDRFSAERLKGVDSTLKIQPAELGDSAMYLCASNSPVTSGDYEQYFGPGTRLTVT.

This clonotype has just a few counts. V usage is TRBV2 and J usage is TRBJ1-3; D unresolved. The CDR3 covers 12 residues. Germline CDR1 SNHLY, CDR2 FYNNEI. V was trimmed by 1 base and J by 6 bases, leaving 4 bases between them. The CDR3 loop reads CASSEVENTIYF. Written as DNA, the CDR3 is TGTGCCAGCAGTGAAGTGGAAAACACCATATATTTT.

This chain links TRBV3-1 with TRBJ2-1, with 7 positions matching TRBD2. Looked up from germline, CDR1 is LGHDT and CDR2 is YNNKEL (reference sequence). This CDR3 spans 15 amino acids. V trimming: 3 bases; J trimming: 4 bases; junction bases outside the gene matches: 6. Written as DNA, the CDR3 is TGTGCCAGCAGCCAGGGGTCTAGCGGATACAATGAGCAGTTCTTC. It codes for CASSQGSSGYNEQFF.

This clonotype has a count of ten or more. The chain recombines TRBV2 with TRBJ2-7; TRBD2 matches at 7 bases. J was trimmed by 0 bases and V by 5 bases; bases with no gene match: 7. This CDR3 spans 15 amino acids. Germline V lookup: CDR1 SNHLY, CDR2 FYNNEI. The CDR3 loop reads CASSPTLAASYEQYF. The CDR3 region has the DNA TGTGCCAGCAGTCCTACCCTAGCGGCCTCCTACGAGCAGTACTTC.